A selection of T cell receptor beta chains follows, all from one sample in a study of cytomegalovirus exposure and HLA in healthy donors. Sequencing used immunoSEQ multiplex PCR; TCRdb keeps in-frame clones, though not all of them. This sample yields 110,000 to 150,000 clones, of which over 60% are seen a single time; about 1.8% belongs to the top ten. Material for sequencing was PBMCs. Receptors were obtained from a woman aged 30 to 39 in good health and CMV-seronegative. CDR3s include the opening cysteine and the closing phenylalanine or tryptophan. Fields, in order: CDR3 DNA, CDR3 protein, V gene, D gene, clone size, J gene. The D gene is left open where the match is weak. Rows may omit the clone size; those that give it use once, few, many or a size class.

cdr3_nt: TGTGCCAGCAGTCTGGACAGGTTAGACGGGCAGTACTTC
cdr3_aa: CASSLDRLDGQYF
v_call: TRBV27
d_call: TRBD1
clone_size: .
j_call: TRBJ2-7

cdr3_nt: TGTGCCAGCAGCTTACTACCGGACAGATTCAACTATGGCTACACCTTC
cdr3_aa: CASSLLPDRFNYGYTF
v_call: TRBV5-6
d_call: .
clone_size: .
j_call: TRBJ1-2

cdr3_nt: TGTGCCAGCTCACCAGCGTCCAGGGTCGAAGGGTATAATTCACCCCTCCACTTT
cdr3_aa: CASSPASRVEGYNSPLHF
v_call: TRBV18
d_call: .
clone_size: .
j_call: TRBJ1-6

cdr3_nt: TGTGCCAGCAGCCCGACAGGGCCGAGCTCCTACGAGCAGTACTTC
cdr3_aa: CASSPTGPSSYEQYF
v_call: TRBV5-4
d_call: TRBD1
clone_size: .
j_call: TRBJ2-7

cdr3_nt: TGTGCCACACGACAGGGCACTAATGAAAAACTGTTTTTT
cdr3_aa: CATRQGTNEKLFF
v_call: TRBV6-1
d_call: TRBD1
clone_size: .
j_call: TRBJ1-4

cdr3_nt: TGTGCCAGTAGTATCGAGCTACTTACGCCGTACGAGCAGTACTTC
cdr3_aa: CASSIELLTPYEQYF
v_call: TRBV19
d_call: .
clone_size: .
j_call: TRBJ2-7

cdr3_nt: TGTGCCAGCAGCTTAAAGGGGGCCCTAAGGGGTTCTGGGGCCAACGTCCTGACTTTC
cdr3_aa: CASSLKGALRGSGANVLTF
v_call: TRBV7-2
d_call: TRBD1
clone_size: .
j_call: TRBJ2-6

cdr3_nt: TGTGCCAGCGACTACGCCAACAGGGGAGGAAACACCATATATTTT
cdr3_aa: CASDYANRGGNTIYF
v_call: TRBV2
d_call: TRBD1
clone_size: .
j_call: TRBJ1-3

cdr3_nt: TGTGCCAGCAGCGTAGGACTTGGCTACGAGCAGTACTTC
cdr3_aa: CASSVGLGYEQYF
v_call: TRBV9
d_call: .
clone_size: .
j_call: TRBJ2-7

cdr3_nt: TGCGCCAGCAGCCACCAAGGACAGGGAGAGACCCAGTACTTC
cdr3_aa: CASSHQGQGETQYF
v_call: TRBV4-3
d_call: TRBD1
clone_size: .
j_call: TRBJ2-5

cdr3_nt: TGTGCCAGCAGTACCTCAGGGGTAGGGCAGCCCCAGCATTTT
cdr3_aa: CASSTSGVGQPQHF
v_call: TRBV28
d_call: .
clone_size: .
j_call: TRBJ1-5

cdr3_nt: TGTGCCAGCAGTCTCTCCCCGGACAGGGCGGGCGAGCAGTACTTC
cdr3_aa: CASSLSPDRAGEQYF
v_call: TRBV27
d_call: TRBD1
clone_size: .
j_call: TRBJ2-7

cdr3_nt: TGCGCCAGCAGCTTGGTAGCCTACGGGGGCTCCTACAATGAGCAGTTCTTC
cdr3_aa: CASSLVAYGGSYNEQFF
v_call: TRBV5-1
d_call: .
clone_size: once
j_call: TRBJ2-1

cdr3_nt: TGTGCCAGCAGCTCGATCAGGGAAAACACTGAAGCTTTCTTT
cdr3_aa: CASSSIRENTEAFF
v_call: TRBV7-8
d_call: .
clone_size: .
j_call: TRBJ1-1

cdr3_nt: TGTGCCAGCAGTACTGGGACAGGGTCGCTTGGCTACACCTTC
cdr3_aa: CASSTGTGSLGYTF
v_call: TRBV6-1
d_call: TRBD1
clone_size: .
j_call: TRBJ1-2

cdr3_nt: TGTGCCAGCAGCGCGGGACAGGGGGCAGGGAATGAGCAGTTCTTC
cdr3_aa: CASSAGQGAGNEQFF
v_call: TRBV5-6
d_call: TRBD1
clone_size: once
j_call: TRBJ2-1

cdr3_nt: TGTGCCAGCTCAACGGACAGACTTGACACAGATACGCAGTATTTT
cdr3_aa: CASSTDRLDTDTQYF
v_call: TRBV18
d_call: .
clone_size: .
j_call: TRBJ2-3